A single T cell receptor (beta chain) is shown here with its context. As yet, its antigen is unknown. The sample originates from a study of cytomegalovirus exposure and HLA in healthy donors. Overall study results and limits: The study labeled fewer than 200 TCR beta chains cytomegalovirus-associated.

PCR was performed using 60 Vbeta and 13 Jbeta primers. Some clones are missing from TCRdb's copy, which holds only in-frame ones; the method was immunoSEQ multiplex PCR. The sample includes about 95,000 clones, about 86% of them seen just once. This CDR3 has 13 amino acids. Germline CDR1 reads KGHSH; CDR2 reads LQKENI. V lost 3 bases to trimming and J lost 5 bases, with 10 bases between them. The clonotype comes from a woman aged 65 to 85 in good health and CMV-seropositive. The sample consisted of PBMCs. The V and J genes are TRBV18 and TRBJ1-2; perhaps TRBD1 as D (5 bases). The CDR3 reads CASSPATEYGYTF. The DNA for the CDR3 is TGTGCCAGCTCACCCGCGACAGAGTATGGCTACACCTTC.